The 31 T cell receptor beta chains below all came from one sample that was sequenced in a study of blood T cell repertoires in COVID-19. The method was immunoSEQ multiplex PCR; TCRdb's version includes in-frame clones alone and lacks a portion of them. The table records 200,000 or so clones, more than 85% of them present only once. Sequences were obtained from peripheral blood. These receptors were taken from a middle-aged man with active or convalescent COVID-19.

The gene calls are TRBV9 and TRBJ2-7, with unresolved D. CDR3 length: 14 residues. The germline V gene has CDR1 SGDLS and CDR2 YYNGEE. The V gene lost 0 bases and the J gene lost 1 base, with 8 bases spanning the gap. The CDR3 DNA sequence: TGTGCCAGCAGCGTAGAGCCAGGATCCTACGAGCAGTACTTC. Residues: CASSVEPGSYEQYF.

J is TRBJ2-7 and V is TRBV24-1; D possibly corresponds to TRBD1 (6 bases). With 6 bases removed from V and 5 bases from J, the gap between germline ends came to 16 bases. In germline, CDR1 is KGHDR, CDR2 SFDVKD. This CDR3 has 14 amino acids. CDR3 coding DNA: TGTGCCACCAGTAAGGGGGAGCAGTCGGACGAGCAGTACTTC. This encodes CATSKGEQSDEQYF.

J is TRBJ1-3 and V is TRBV3-1 (or the pseudogene TRBV3-2); D unresolved. The germline gives CDR1 LGHDT, CDR2 YNNKEL (reference sequence). Trimming removed 7 bases at V and 0 bases at J, with 13 bases between. This CDR3 comprises 15 residues. Written as DNA, the CDR3 is TGTGCCAGCAAGCCCACTGCGTACTCTGGAAACACCATATATTTT. Translated: CASKPTAYSGNTIYF.

V and J are TRBV3-1 (or the pseudogene TRBV3-2) and TRBJ1-1; 7 nucleotides match TRBD1. J was trimmed by 5 bases and V by 5 bases; bases with no gene match: 11. CDR1 and CDR2 from the germline V gene are LGHDT and YNNKEL (reference sequence). The CDR3 totals 15 residues. CDR3 bases: TGTGCCAGCAGCTTTCGACAGGGCGGACGGACTGAAGCTTTCTTT. This gives the protein CASSFRQGGRTEAFF.

Only one count was recorded for this clone. The V call is TRBV7-9, the J call TRBJ1-5; D ambiguous. This CDR3 is 12 amino acids long. Trimming removed 5 bases from V and 7 bases from J, with 9 bases in between. The germline CDR1 and CDR2 sequences are SEHNR and FQNEAQ (reference sequence). The CDR3 loop is CASSRGEQPQHF. The CDR3 DNA reads TGTGCCAGCAGCCGCGGGGAGCAGCCCCAGCATTTT.

This sequence joins TRBV10-1 and TRBJ2-1, with TRBD1 matching 7 bases. V was clipped by 4 bases and J by 0 bases; unmatched bases: 6. Germline V gives CDR1 WNHNN, CDR2 SYGVQD (reference sequence). The CDR3 extends over 16 amino acids. CDR3 residues: CASSGNRGRSYNEQFF. CDR3 coding DNA: TGCGCCAGCAGTGGTAACAGGGGCCGCTCCTACAATGAGCAGTTCTTC.

This sequence joins TRBV9 and TRBJ1-1, with D possibly matching TRBD1 (5 bases). The CDR3 has 15 residues. The germline gives CDR1 SGDLS, CDR2 YYNGEE. V lost 1 base and J 5 bases, leaving 15 bases between the germline ends. The DNA of the CDR3 is TGTGCCAGCAGCGTAACGCCTACGAAGGGGACTGAAGCTTTCTTT. Its protein is CASSVTPTKGTEAFF.

This clone was found once. The chain couples TRBV27 to TRBJ2-1; perhaps TRBD1 as D (6 bases). This CDR3 comprises 12 residues. V was trimmed by 3 bases and J by 9 bases, leaving 9 bases between them. Germline values: CDR1 MNHEY, CDR2 SMNVEV (reference sequence). The CDR3 coding sequence is TGTGCCAGCAGTTTGTTACAGGGTGAGCAGTTCTTC. Its translation is CASSLLQGEQFF.

The chain combines TRBV10-3 with TRBJ2-3, with TRBD2 identical over 7 bases. In germline, CDR1 is ENHRY, CDR2 SYGVKD. CDR3 length: 11 amino acids. The J segment lost 4 bases and the V segment lost 8 bases, leaving 0 bases of the junction unmatched. The chain's CDR3 is CAIGGADTQYF. DNA for the CDR3: TGTGCCATCGGGGGGGCAGATACGCAGTATTTT.

V is TRBV19 and J is TRBJ2-1; weak D call: TRBD2 (6 bases). Germline lookup yields CDR1 LNHDA and CDR2 SQIVND (reference sequence). Trimming cost V 5 bases and J 4 bases, with 9 bases left between them. This CDR3 has 13 amino acids. The CDR3 DNA follows: TGTGCCAGTAGTCTCGCGGGATACAATGAGCAGTTCTTC. Translated, it gives CASSLAGYNEQFF.

This clone has a handful of counts. This chain joins TRBV10-2 and TRBJ2-1, with 7 bases matching TRBD2. CDR3 length equals 16 residues. Germline V gives CDR1 WSHSY, CDR2 SAAADI. Trimming at V came to 4 bases and at J to 2 bases, leaving 8 bases not matched to a gene. DNA of the CDR3: TGCGCCAGCAGTGGTGGTAGCGGGCTAACCTACAATGAGCAGTTCTTC. Its protein is CASSGGSGLTYNEQFF.

V gene TRBV5-1 combines with J gene TRBJ2-7; 14 positions match TRBD2. The length of the CDR3 is 18 residues. V was pared by 4 bases and J by 0 bases, with 9 bases of the junction left unmatched. Per the germline V gene, CDR1 is SGHRS and CDR2 is YFSETQ. CDR3 bases: TGCGCCAGCAGCCTGGGACTAGCGGGGGACGTTAGCTCCTACGAGCAGTACTTC. It encodes CASSLGLAGDVSSYEQYF.

The chain is built from TRBV19 and TRBJ2-7, with D possibly being TRBD2 (6 bases). The V gene's germline CDR1 is LNHDA and CDR2 SQIVND (reference sequence). Trimming took off 3 bases at V and 5 bases at J, with 17 bases between the two ends. The CDR3 is 15 amino acids. The DNA of the CDR3 is TGTGCCAGTAGTATCGGTACTGGAGGGATCCACGAGCAGTACTTC. Protein product: CASSIGTGGIHEQYF.

This clone was recorded once. The J gene is TRBJ2-1, the V gene TRBV9; 9 bases match TRBD2. This CDR3 has 14 residues. Per the germline V gene, CDR1 is SGDLS and CDR2 is YYNGEE. Trimming took 3 bases from V and 4 from J; bases not matched to a gene: 2. The CDR3 bases are TGTGCCAGCAGCGATAGCGGGAGATACAATGAGCAGTTCTTC. The encoded protein is CASSDSGRYNEQFF.

V gene TRBV2 combines with J gene TRBJ1-2; D gene ambiguous. V lost 4 bases and J 8 bases, leaving 11 bases between the germline ends. The germline CDR1 and CDR2 sequences are SNHLY and FYNNEI. CDR3 length equals 12 residues. The DNA of the CDR3 is TGTGCCAGCAGTGTTGAGGAAGAGGGCTACACCTTC. Translated, it gives CASSVEEEGYTF.

V and J are TRBV19 and TRBJ1-4; no definite D call. CDR1 is LNHDA and CDR2 is SQIVND in the germline V gene (reference sequence). This CDR3 comprises 13 residues. The V end lost 2 bases, the J end lost 11 bases, and 12 bases lay between the germline ends. CDR3 nucleotide sequence: TGTGCCAGTAGTATATTCCGTCTGGAGAAACTGTTTTTT. Translation: CASSIFRLEKLFF.

In this sample, this clone turned up once. The chain employs TRBV19 and TRBJ1-6; 7 nucleotides match TRBD1. Trimming cost V 6 bases and J 5 bases; bases outside gene matches: 7. Per the germline V gene, CDR1 is LNHDA and CDR2 is SQIVND (reference sequence). This CDR3 contains 15 residues. CDR3 region: CASRPRDSDNSPLHF. The CDR3 nucleotides read TGTGCCAGTAGACCCCGGGACAGCGATAATTCACCCCTCCACTTT.

The V gene is TRBV5-1, the J gene TRBJ2-3, with 7 bases fitting TRBD1. The CDR3 extends over 15 amino acids. Trimming removed 3 bases from V and 3 bases from J; junction bases left unmatched: 7. From germline, CDR1 is SGHRS and CDR2 YFSETQ. CDR3 sequence: CASSWGQKITDTQYF. In DNA, the CDR3 is TGCGCCAGCAGCTGGGGACAGAAGATTACAGATACGCAGTATTTT.

This sequence joins TRBV28 and TRBJ1-3; no definite D call. The V gene's germline CDR1 is MDHEN and CDR2 SYDVKM. V lost 6 bases, J lost 0 bases, and 18 bases lay in between. The CDR3 contains 17 residues. The CDR3 loop is CASRLLLDTDSGNTIYF. CDR3 DNA sequence: TGTGCCAGCAGACTTCTCCTTGACACAGACTCTGGAAACACCATATATTTT.

The V gene is TRBV7-9, the J gene TRBJ2-7; D unclear. The CDR3 consists of 14 residues. Germline V gene data show CDR1 as SEHNR and CDR2 as FQNEAQ (reference sequence). Trimming pared 5 bases from V and 0 bases from J, leaving 11 bases between. The CDR3 DNA follows: TGTGCCAGCAGCCCCCCAATCCACTCCTACGAGCAGTACTTC. It codes for CASSPPIHSYEQYF.

The chain carries TRBV28 and TRBJ2-7, with 11 bases fitting TRBD2. The V gene's germline CDR1 is MDHEN and CDR2 SYDVKM. The CDR3 loop spans 15 amino acids. V dropped 5 bases and J dropped 2; count of bases not matched to a gene: 5. DNA of the CDR3: TGTGCCAGCAGTCCCGGGACTAGCGGACCCTACGAGCAGTACTTC. Its protein is CASSPGTSGPYEQYF.

The genes are TRBV7-4 and TRBJ1-5, with a possible D match to TRBD1 (6 bases). The germline CDR1 and CDR2 sequences are SGHVT and SQSDAQ. This CDR3 is 17 amino acids long. Trimming shortened V by 1 base and J by 0 bases, and 13 bases separated the two germline ends. In nucleotides, the CDR3 is TGTGCCAGCAGCTTAGTACCAGCAGGGGATAGCAATCAGCCCCAGCATTTT. It encodes CASSLVPAGDSNQPQHF.

This clone came up a few times. This chain connects TRBV7-3 to TRBJ1-2, with 7 bases fitting TRBD1. The CDR3 spans 15 residues. V dropped 5 bases and J dropped 0; count of bases not matched to a gene: 6. Germline-derived CDR1 and CDR2 are SGHTA and FQGTGA. CDR3 DNA sequence: TGTGCCAGCAGCCTTGGGACAGCTTCTAACTATGGCTACACCTTC. This codes for CASSLGTASNYGYTF.

The chain carries TRBV24-1 and TRBJ2-7, with 15 bases identical to TRBD2. V was pared by 2 bases and J by 6 bases, with 4 bases of the junction left unmatched. The germline CDR1 and CDR2 sequences are KGHDR and SFDVKD. CDR3 length: 16 amino acids. CDR3 in DNA: TGTGCCACCAGTGATTCCGGACTAGCGGGGGGGCGCGAGCAGTACTTC. As protein: CATSDSGLAGGREQYF.

The chain has TRBV6-4 and TRBJ2-2; maybe TRBD1 (6 bases). Germline lookup yields CDR1 MRHNA and CDR2 SNTAGT. V lost 2 bases, J lost 6 bases, and 13 bases lay in between. The CDR3 runs 15 residues. The chain's CDR3 is CASSDGTHFAGELFF. CDR3 bases: TGTGCCAGCAGTGACGGGACACATTTTGCCGGGGAGCTGTTTTTT.

CDR3 sequence: CASSESPSGGRGYNEQFF. The CDR3 coding sequence is TGCGCCAGCAGTGAGAGCCCCTCGGGCGGGAGGGGTTACAATGAGCAGTTCTTC. This chain connects TRBV10-2 to TRBJ2-1; 9 nucleotides align to TRBD2. Trimming removed 2 bases from V and 4 bases from J; junction bases left unmatched: 12. The CDR3 covers 18 residues. CDR1 WSHSY and CDR2 SAAADI come from the germline V gene.

V and J are TRBV4-2 and TRBJ2-3, with 14 bases lining up with TRBD2. The CDR3 loop spans 17 amino acids. V dropped 2 bases and J dropped 7; count of bases not matched to a gene: 8. Germline values: CDR1 LGHNA, CDR2 YNFKEQ. CDR3 DNA: TGTGCCAGCAGCCAACCCGGGACTAGCGGGGGACAGAATACGCAGTATTTT. Translating gives CASSQPGTSGGQNTQYF.

The chain couples TRBV7-8 to TRBJ1-2; D is perhaps TRBD1 (6 bases). V was pared by 7 bases and J by 2 bases, with 11 bases between. In germline, CDR1 is SGHVS, CDR2 FQNEAQ. CDR3 size: 13 residues. The CDR3 protein is CASIPGTNYGYTF. The CDR3 nucleotides read TGTGCCAGCATACCCGGGACAAACTATGGCTACACCTTC.

The sample holds one count of this clone. V and J are TRBV7-3 and TRBJ1-6; TRBD1 matches 10 bases. CDR1 and CDR2 from the germline V gene are SGHTA and FQGTGA. This CDR3 is 15 amino acids long. J gave up 9 bases and V 2 bases, and 4 bases lay outside the gene matches. CDR3 residues: CASSLFGTGASPLHF. The CDR3 DNA reads TGTGCCAGCAGCTTATTTGGGACAGGGGCTTCACCCCTCCACTTT.

The chain carries TRBV4-1 and TRBJ2-7; the D is unclear. CDR3 size: 15 residues. V was cut by 1 base and J by 2 bases, with 12 bases left in between. Germline loops: CDR1 MGHRA, CDR2 YSYEKL. The CDR3 loop is CASSQVPSITYEQYF. CDR3 coding DNA: TGCGCCAGCAGCCAAGTCCCTAGTATAACCTACGAGCAGTACTTC.

V and J are TRBV2 and TRBJ1-5; 8 nucleotides match TRBD1. From germline, CDR1 is SNHLY and CDR2 FYNNEI. CDR3 length: 16 residues. V lost 2 bases, J lost 5 bases, and 8 bases stayed unmatched. CDR3 DNA: TGTGCCAGCAGTGAATGGGGACAGGCGAAACATCAGCCCCAGCATTTT. It is translated as CASSEWGQAKHQPQHF.